This T cell receptor (beta chain) was recovered during a study of T cell repertoires in aging, cancer and after chemotherapy. A mixed TRB-A/B primer pool amplified rearranged TRB by multiplex touch-down PCR. MiXCR, run by TCRdb on the multiplex PCR reads, gives a single entry per CDR3 protein. The data contain approximately 2,300 distinct CDR3 sequences, nearly 45% of them singletons. Amplification of TCR beta used genomic DNA extracted from peripheral blood. The germline V gene encodes CDR1 LNHDA and CDR2 SQIVND (reference sequence). Germline trimming cut 6 bases from V and 1 base from J; bases unmatched to any gene: 4. There are 15 residues in the CDR3.

The sample was blood. The origin of this receptor is a human donor with a solid tumor. V usage is TRBV19 and J usage is TRBJ1-5; 9 nucleotides agree with TRBD1. Here the CDR3 reads CASSLQGASNQPQHF. The DNA of the CDR3 is TGTGCCAGTAGCTTACAGGGGGCGAGCAATCAGCCCCAGCATTTT.